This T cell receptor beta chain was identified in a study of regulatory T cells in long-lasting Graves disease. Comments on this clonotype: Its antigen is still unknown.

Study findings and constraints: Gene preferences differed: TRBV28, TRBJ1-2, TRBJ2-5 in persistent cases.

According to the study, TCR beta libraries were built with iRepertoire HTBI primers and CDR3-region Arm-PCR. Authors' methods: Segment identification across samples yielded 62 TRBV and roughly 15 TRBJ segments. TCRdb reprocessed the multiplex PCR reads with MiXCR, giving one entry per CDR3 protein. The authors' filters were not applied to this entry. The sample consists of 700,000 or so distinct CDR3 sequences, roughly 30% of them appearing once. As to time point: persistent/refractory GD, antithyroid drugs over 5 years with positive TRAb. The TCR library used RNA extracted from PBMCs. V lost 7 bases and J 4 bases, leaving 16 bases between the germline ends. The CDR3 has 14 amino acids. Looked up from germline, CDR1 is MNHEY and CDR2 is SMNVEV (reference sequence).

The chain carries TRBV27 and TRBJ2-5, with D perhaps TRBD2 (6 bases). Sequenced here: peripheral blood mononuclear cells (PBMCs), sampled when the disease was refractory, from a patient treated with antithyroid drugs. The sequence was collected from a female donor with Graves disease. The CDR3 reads CASIDLGGGETQYF. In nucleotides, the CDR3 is TGTGCCAGCATCGATCTGGGGGGTGGAGAGACCCAGTACTTC.